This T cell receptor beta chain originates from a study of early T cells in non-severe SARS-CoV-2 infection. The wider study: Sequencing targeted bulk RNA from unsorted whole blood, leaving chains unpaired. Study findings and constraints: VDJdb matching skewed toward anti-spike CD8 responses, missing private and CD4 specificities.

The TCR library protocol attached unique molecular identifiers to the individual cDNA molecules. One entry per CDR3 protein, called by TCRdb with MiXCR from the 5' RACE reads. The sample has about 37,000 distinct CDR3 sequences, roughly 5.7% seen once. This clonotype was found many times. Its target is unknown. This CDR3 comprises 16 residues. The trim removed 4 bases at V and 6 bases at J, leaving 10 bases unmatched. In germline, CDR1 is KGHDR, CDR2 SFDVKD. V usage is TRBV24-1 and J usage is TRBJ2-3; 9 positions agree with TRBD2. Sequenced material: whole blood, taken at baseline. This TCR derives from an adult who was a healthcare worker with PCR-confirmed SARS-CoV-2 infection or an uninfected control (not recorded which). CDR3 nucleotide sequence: TGTGCCACCAGTGACTTAGCGGGAGACTACTCCGATACGCAGTATTTT. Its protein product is CATSDLAGDYSDTQYF.